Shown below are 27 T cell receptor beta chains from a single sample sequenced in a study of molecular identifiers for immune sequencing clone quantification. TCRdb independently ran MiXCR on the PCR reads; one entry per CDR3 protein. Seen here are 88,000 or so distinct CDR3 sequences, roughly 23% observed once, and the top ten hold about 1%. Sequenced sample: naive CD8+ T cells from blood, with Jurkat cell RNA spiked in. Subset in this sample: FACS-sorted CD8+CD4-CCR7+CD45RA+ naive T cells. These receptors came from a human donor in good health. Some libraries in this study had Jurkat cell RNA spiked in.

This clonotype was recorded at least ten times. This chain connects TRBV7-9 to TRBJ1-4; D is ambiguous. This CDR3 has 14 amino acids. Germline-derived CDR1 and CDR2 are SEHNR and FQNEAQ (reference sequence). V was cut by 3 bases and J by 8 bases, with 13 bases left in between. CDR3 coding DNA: TGTGCCAGCAGCTTTCTGGTAGAGGACGAAAAACTGTTTTTT. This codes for CASSFLVEDEKLFF. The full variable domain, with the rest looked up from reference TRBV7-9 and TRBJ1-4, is DTGVSQNPRHKITKRGQNVTFRCDPISEHNRLYWYRQTLGQGPEFLTYFQNEAQLEKSRLLSDRFSAERPKGSFSTLEIQRTEQGDSAMYLCASSFLVEDEKLFFGSGTQLSVL.

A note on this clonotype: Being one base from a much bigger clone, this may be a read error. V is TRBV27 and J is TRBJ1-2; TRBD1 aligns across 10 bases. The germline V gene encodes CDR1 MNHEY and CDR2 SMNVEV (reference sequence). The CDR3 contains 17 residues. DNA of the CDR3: TGTGCCAACAGTTTATACAGGACAGGGGGAACATACTATGGCTACACCTTC. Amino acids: CANSLYRTGGTYYGYTF.

The CDR3 loop reads CASSQGLAGFEQYF. For the CDR3, the DNA is TGCGCCAGCAGCCAAGGGCTAGCGGGGTTCGAGCAGTACTTC. The gene calls are TRBV4-1 and TRBJ2-7; 9 bases match TRBD2. The CDR3 is 14 residues long. Per germline, CDR1 MGHRA and CDR2 YSYEKL. The trim removed 1 base at V and 6 bases at J, leaving 4 bases unmatched.

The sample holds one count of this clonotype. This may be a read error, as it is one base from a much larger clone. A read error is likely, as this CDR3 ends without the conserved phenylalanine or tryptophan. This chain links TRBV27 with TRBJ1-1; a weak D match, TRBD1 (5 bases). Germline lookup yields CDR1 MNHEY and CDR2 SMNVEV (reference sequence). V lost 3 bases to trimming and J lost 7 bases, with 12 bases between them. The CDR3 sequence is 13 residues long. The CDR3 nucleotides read TGTGCCAGCAGTTTTTGGACACAAGGTGAAGCTTTCCTT. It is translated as CASSFWTQGEAFL.

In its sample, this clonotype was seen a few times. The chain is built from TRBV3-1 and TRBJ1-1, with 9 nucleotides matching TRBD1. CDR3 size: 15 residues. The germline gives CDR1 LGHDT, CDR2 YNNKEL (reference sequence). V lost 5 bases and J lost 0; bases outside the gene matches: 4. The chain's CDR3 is CASSIQGAVNTEAFF. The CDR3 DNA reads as TGTGCCAGCAGCATACAGGGGGCGGTGAACACTGAAGCTTTCTTT.

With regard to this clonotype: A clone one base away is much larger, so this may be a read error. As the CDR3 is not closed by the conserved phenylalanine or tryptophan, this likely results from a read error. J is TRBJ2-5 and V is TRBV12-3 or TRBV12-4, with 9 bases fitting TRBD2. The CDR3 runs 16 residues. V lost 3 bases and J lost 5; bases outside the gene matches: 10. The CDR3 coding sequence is TGTGCCAGCAGTTTGATTAGGCGGGGGGGCATTGAGACCCAGTACTCC. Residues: CASSLIRRGGIETQYS.

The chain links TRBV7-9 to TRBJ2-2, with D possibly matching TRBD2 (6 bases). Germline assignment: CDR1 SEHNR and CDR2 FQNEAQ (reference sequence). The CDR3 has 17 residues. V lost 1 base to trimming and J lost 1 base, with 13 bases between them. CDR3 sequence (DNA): TGTGCCAGCAGCTTAGGGGGCCCCGGGAGGAACACCGGGGAGCTGTTTTTT. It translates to CASSLGGPGRNTGELFF.

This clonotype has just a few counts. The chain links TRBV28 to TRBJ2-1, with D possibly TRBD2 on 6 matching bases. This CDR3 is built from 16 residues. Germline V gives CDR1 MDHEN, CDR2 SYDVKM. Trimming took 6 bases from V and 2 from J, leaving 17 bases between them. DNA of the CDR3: TGTGCCAGCAGCCGACCCGGGACTCCTCCCTACAATGAGCAGTTCTTC. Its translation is CASSRPGTPPYNEQFF.

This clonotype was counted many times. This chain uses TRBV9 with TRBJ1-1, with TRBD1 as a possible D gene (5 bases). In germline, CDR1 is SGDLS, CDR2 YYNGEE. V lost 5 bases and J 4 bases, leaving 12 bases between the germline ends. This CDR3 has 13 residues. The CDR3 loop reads CASSWGTGTEAFF. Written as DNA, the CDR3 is TGTGCCAGCAGTTGGGGCACGGGCACTGAAGCTTTCTTT. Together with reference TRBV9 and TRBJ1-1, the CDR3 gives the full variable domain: DSGVTQTPKHLITATGQRVTLRCSPRSGDLSVYWYQQSLDQGLQFLIQYYNGEERAKGNILERFSAQQFPDLHSELNLSSLELGDSALYFCASSWGTGTEAFFGQGTRLTVV.

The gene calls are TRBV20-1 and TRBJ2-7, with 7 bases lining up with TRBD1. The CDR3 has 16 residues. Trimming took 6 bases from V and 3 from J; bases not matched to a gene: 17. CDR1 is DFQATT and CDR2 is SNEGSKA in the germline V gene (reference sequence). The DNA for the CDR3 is TGCAGTGCCGACGGCGCTCACAGGGGATTACTCTACGAGCAGTACTTC. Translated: CSADGAHRGLLYEQYF.

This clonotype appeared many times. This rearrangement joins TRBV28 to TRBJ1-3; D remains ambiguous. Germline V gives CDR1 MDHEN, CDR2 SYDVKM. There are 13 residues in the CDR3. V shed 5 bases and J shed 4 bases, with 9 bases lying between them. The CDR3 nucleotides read TGTGCCAGCAGTCGGAGAGGGGGAAACACCATATATTTT. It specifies CASSRRGGNTIYF.

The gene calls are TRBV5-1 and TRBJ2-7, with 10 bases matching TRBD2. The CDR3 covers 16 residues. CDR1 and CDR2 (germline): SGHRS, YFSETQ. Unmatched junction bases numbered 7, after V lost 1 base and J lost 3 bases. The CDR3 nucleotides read TGCGCCAGCAGCTTGCTAGGACTAGCGGTTGACTACGAGCAGTACTTC. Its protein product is CASSLLGLAVDYEQYF.

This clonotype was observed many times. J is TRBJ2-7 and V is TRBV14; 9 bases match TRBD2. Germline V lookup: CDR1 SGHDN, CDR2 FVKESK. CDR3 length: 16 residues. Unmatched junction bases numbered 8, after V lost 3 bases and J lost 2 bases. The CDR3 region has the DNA TGTGCCAGCAGCCAGGGTTTAGCGGGAGTCGCCTACGAGCAGTACTTC. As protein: CASSQGLAGVAYEQYF.

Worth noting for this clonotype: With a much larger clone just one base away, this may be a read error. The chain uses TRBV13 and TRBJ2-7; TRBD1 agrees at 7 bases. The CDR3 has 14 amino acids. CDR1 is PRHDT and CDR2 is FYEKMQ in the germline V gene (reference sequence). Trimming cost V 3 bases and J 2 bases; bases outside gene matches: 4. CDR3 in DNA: TGTGCCAGCAGCTTTTTTACAGGGGCCTACGAGCAGTACTTC. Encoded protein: CASSFFTGAYEQYF.

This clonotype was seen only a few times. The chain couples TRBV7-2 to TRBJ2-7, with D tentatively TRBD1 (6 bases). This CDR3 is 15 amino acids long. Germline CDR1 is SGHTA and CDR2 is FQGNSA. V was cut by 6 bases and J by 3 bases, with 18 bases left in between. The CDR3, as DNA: TGTGCCAGCAGTCCCACTAGGACAGCCTACTACGAGCAGTACTTC. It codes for CASSPTRTAYYEQYF.

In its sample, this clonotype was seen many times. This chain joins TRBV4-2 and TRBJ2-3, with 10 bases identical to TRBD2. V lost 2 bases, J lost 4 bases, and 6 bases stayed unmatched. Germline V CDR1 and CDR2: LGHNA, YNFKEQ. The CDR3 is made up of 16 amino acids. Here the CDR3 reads CASSQRTSGPSDTQYF. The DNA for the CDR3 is TGTGCCAGCAGCCAACGGACTAGCGGACCCTCAGATACGCAGTATTTT.

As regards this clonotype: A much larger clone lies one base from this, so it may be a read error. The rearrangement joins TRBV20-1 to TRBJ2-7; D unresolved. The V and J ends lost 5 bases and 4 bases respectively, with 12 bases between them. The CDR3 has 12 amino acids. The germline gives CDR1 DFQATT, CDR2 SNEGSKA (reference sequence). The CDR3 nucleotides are TGCAGTGCTGGACCGGCAGCATACGAGCAGTACTTC. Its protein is CSAGPAAYEQYF.

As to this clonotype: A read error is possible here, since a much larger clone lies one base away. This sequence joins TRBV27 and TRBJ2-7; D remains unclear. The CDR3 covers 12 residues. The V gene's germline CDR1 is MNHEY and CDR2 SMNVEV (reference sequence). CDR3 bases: TGTGCCAGCGGTTTAGGCGGAATCGAGCAGTACTTC. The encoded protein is CASGLGGIEQYF.

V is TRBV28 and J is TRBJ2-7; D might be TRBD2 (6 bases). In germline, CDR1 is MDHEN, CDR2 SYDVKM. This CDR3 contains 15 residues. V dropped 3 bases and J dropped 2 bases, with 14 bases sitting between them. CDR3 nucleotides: TGTGCCAGCAGTTTCTCGGGACGGGGGACCTACGAGCAGTACTTC. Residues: CASSFSGRGTYEQYF.

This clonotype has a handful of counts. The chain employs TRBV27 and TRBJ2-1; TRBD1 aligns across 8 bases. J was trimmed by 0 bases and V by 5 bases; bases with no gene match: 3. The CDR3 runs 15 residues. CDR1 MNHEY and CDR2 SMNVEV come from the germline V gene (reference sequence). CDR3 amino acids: CASSPDRGSYNEQFF. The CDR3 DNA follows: TGTGCCAGCAGTCCCGACAGGGGCTCCTACAATGAGCAGTTCTTC.

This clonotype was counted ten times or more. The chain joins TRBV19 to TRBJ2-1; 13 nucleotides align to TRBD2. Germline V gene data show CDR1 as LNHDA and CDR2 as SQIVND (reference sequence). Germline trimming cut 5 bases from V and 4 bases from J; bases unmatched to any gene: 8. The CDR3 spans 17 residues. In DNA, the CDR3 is TGTGCCAGTAGTGACGGGACTAGCGGGATAATATACAATGAGCAGTTCTTC. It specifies CASSDGTSGIIYNEQFF.

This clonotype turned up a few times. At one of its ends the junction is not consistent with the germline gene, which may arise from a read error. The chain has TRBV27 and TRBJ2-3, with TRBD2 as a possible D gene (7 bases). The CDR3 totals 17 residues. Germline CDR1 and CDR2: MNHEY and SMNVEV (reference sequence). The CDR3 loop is CASGLITGGADIDTQYF. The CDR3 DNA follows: TGTGCCAGCGGTTTAATTACGGGGGGCGCGGATATAGATACGCAGTATTTT.

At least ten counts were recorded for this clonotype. CDR3 in amino acids: CASSYVDEQYF. CDR3 coding DNA: TGTGCCAGCAGTTACGTAGACGAGCAGTACTTC. The chain is built from TRBV6-6 and TRBJ2-7; D not certain. Per the germline V gene, CDR1 is MNHNY and CDR2 is SVGAGI (reference sequence). V was shortened by 2 bases and J by 5 bases, with 4 bases between the two germline ends. The CDR3 is 11 amino acids.

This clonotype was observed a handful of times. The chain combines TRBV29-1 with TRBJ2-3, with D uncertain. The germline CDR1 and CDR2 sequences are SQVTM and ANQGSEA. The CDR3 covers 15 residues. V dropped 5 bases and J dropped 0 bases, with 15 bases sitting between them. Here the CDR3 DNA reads TGCAGCGTTTACGGTGATTATTCTAGCACAGATACGCAGTATTTT. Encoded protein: CSVYGDYSSTDTQYF.

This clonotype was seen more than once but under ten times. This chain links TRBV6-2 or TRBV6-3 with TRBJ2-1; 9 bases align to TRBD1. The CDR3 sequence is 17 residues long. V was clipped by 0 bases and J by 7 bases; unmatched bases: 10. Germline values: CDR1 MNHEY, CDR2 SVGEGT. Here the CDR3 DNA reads TGTGCCAGCAGTTACTCCCTAAGACAGGGGGGGAGGAATGAGCAGTTCTTC. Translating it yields CASSYSLRQGGRNEQFF.

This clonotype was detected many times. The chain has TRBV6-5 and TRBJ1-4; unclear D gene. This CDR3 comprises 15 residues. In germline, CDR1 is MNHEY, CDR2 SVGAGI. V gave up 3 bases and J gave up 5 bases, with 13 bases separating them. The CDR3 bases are TGTGCCAGCAGTTATTTAGCAGGAGCAAATGAAAAACTGTTTTTT. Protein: CASSYLAGANEKLFF.

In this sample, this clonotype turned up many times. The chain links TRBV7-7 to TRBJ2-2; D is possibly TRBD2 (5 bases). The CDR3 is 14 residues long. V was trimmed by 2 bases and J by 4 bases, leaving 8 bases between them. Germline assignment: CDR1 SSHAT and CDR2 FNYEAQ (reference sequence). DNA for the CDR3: TGTGCCAGCAGCTTACTAGGAGGCACCGGGGAGCTGTTTTTT. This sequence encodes CASSLLGGTGELFF. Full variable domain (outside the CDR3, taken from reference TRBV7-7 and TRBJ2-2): GAGVSQSPRYKVTKRGQDVTLRCDPISSHATLYWYQQALGQGPEFLTYFNYEAQPDKSGLPSDRFSAERPEGSISTLTIQRTEQRDSAMYRCASSLLGGTGELFFGEGSRLTVL.